This T cell receptor beta chain was recovered during a study of blood T cell repertoires in COVID-19. Study details: Material from acute and convalescent COVID-19 was sourced from the United States, Italy and Spain.

This clone has only a few counts. In the source study's methods: Reference gene primer amplification yielded estimated nucleated cell counts. Data came from immunoSEQ multiplex PCR; TCRdb stores just in-frame clones and leaves some out. That table is the source of V, J and clone size, and D and trimming were worked out from the DNA. The profile covers 200,000 or so clones, with 80% to 85% appearing a single time and around 3% taken by the ten largest. This CDR3 is built from 14 residues. With 2 bases removed from V and 0 bases from J, the gap between germline ends came to 9 bases. CDR1 and CDR2 from the germline V gene are SGDLS and YYNGEE.

The clonotype originates from a woman aged 25 to 45 who had recovered from COVID-19. Material: peripheral blood. V is TRBV9 and J is TRBJ2-7, with a tentative D call TRBD2 (6 bases). The DNA of the CDR3 is TGTGCCAGCAGCGTGACCGGGAGCTCCTACGAGCAGTACTTC. This gives the protein CASSVTGSSYEQYF.